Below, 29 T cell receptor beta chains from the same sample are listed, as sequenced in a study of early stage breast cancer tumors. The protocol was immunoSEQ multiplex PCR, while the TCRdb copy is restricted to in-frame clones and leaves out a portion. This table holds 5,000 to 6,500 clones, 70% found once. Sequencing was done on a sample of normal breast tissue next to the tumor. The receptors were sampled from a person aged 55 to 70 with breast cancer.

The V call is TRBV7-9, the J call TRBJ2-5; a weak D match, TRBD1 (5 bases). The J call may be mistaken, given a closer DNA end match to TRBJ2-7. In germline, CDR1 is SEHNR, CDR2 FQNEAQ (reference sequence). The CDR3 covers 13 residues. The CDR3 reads CASSLGDRDEQYF. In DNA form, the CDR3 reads TGTGCCAGCAGCTTAGGAGACAGAGACGAGCAGTACTTC.

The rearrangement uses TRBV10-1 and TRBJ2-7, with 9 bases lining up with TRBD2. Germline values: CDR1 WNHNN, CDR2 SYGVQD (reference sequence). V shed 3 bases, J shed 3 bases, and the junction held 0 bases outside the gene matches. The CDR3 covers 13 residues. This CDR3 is CASSEAGGYEQYF. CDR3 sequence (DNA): TGCGCCAGCAGTGAAGCGGGGGGCTACGAGCAGTACTTC.

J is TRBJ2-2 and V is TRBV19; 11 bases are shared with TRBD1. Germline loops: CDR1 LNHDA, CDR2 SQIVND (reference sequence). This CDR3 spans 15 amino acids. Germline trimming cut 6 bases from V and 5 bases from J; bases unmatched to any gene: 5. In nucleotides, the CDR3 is TGTGCCAGTAGCTTTGGGACAGGGGGAACCGGGGAGCTGTTTTTT. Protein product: CASSFGTGGTGELFF.

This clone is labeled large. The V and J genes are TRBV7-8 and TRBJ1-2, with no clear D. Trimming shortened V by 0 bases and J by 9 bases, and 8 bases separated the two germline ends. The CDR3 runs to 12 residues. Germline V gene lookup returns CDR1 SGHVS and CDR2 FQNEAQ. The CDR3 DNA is TGTGCCAGCAGCTTAGCACTCTCGAGCTACACCTTC. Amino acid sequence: CASSLALSSYTF.

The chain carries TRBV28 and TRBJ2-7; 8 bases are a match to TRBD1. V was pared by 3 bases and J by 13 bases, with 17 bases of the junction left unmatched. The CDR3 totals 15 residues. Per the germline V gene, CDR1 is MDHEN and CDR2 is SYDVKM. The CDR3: CASSLGTDRGPISYF. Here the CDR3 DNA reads TGTGCCAGCAGTTTGGGGACTGACAGGGGACCCATTTCTTACTTC. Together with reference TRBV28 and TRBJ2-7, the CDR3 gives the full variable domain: DVKVTQSSRYLVKRTGEKVFLECVQDMDHENMFWYRQDPGLGLRLIYFSYDVKMKEKGDIPEGYSVSREKKERFSLILESASTNQTSMYLCASSLGTDRGPISYFGPGTRLTVT.

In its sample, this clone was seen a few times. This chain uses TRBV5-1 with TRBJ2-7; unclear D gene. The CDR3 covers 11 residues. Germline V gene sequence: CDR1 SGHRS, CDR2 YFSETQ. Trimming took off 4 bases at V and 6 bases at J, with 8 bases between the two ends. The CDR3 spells CASSLISEQYF. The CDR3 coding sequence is TGCGCCAGCAGCCTAATTTCCGAGCAGTACTTC.

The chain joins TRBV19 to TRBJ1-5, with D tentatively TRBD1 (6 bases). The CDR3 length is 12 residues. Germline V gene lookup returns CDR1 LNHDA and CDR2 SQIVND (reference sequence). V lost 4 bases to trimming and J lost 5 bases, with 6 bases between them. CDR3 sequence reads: CASSTGDQPQHF. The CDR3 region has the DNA TGTGCCAGTAGTACAGGGGATCAGCCCCAGCATTTT. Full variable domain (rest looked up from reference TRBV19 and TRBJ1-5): DGGITQSPKYLFRKEGQNVTLSCEQNLNHDAMYWYRQDPGQGLRLIYYSQIVNDFQKGDIAEGYSVSREKKESFPLTVTSAQKNPTAFYLCASSTGDQPQHFGDGTRLSIL.

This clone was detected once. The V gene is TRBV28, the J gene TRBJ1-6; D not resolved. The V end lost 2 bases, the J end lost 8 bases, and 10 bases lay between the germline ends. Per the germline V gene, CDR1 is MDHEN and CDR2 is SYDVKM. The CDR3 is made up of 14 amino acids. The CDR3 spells CASSLEGFYSPLHF. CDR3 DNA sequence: TGTGCCAGCAGTTTAGAGGGCTTCTATTCACCCCTCCACTTT.

The CDR3 protein is CSVDSTETQYF. CDR3 bases: TGCAGCGTTGATAGTACGGAGACCCAGTACTTC. V usage is TRBV29-1 and J usage is TRBJ2-5, with no clear D. Germline V lookup: CDR1 SQVTM, CDR2 ANQGSEA. The CDR3 spans 11 residues. The ends were cut back, 3 bases at V and 5 bases at J, with 7 bases in the middle.

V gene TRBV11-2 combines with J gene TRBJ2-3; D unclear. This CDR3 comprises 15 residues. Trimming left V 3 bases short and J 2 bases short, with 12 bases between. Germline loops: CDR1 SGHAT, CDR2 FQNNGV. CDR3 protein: CASSLNGLNTDTQYF. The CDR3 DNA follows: TGTGCCAGCAGCTTGAACGGGCTAAACACAGATACGCAGTATTTT.

The CDR3 coding sequence is TGTGCCAGCAGTTTATATCCTCGGCCCGGGGACACAGATACGCAGTATTTT. Its protein product is CASSLYPRPGDTDTQYF. The chain carries TRBV28 and TRBJ2-3; D might be TRBD2 (5 bases). The germline V and J ends were trimmed by 1 base and 2 bases, with 16 bases remaining between them. The CDR3 consists of 17 residues. CDR1 is MDHEN, CDR2 SYDVKM, per germline.

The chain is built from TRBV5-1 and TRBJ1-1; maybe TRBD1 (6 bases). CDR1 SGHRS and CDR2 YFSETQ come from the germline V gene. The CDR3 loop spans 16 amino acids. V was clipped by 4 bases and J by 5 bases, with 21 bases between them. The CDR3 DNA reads TGCGCCAGCAGCAACGTTGTGGGGGGGGCAAATACTGAAGCTTTCTTT. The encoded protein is CASSNVVGGANTEAFF.

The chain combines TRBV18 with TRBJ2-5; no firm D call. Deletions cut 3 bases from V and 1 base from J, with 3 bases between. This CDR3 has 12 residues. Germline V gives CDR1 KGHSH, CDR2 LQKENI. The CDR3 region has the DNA TGTGCCAGCTCACCCGCCCAAGAGACCCAGTACTTC. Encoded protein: CASSPAQETQYF.

The CDR3 region has the DNA TGTGCCAGCAGCTTGGGGACAGGCAGCCGTAGCAATCAGCCCCAGCATTTT. This codes for CASSLGTGSRSNQPQHF. V usage is TRBV7-9 and J usage is TRBJ1-5; TRBD1 agrees at 8 bases. In germline, CDR1 is SEHNR, CDR2 FQNEAQ (reference sequence). With V trimmed by 3 bases and J by 0 bases, 7 bases remained unmatched. The CDR3 consists of 17 residues.

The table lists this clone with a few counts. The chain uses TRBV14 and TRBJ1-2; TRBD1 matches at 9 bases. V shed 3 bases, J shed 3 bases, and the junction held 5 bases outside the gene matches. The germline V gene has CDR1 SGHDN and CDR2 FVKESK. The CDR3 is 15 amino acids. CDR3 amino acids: CASSHEGQGHYGYTF. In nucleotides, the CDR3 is TGTGCCAGCAGCCACGAGGGACAGGGTCACTATGGCTACACCTTC.

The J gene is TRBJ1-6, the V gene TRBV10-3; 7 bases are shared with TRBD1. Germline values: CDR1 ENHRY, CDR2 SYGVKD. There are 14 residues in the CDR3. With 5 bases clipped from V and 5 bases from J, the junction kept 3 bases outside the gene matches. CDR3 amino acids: CAISRDRNNSPLHF. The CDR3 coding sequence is TGTGCCATCAGTAGGGACAGAAATAATTCACCCCTCCACTTT.

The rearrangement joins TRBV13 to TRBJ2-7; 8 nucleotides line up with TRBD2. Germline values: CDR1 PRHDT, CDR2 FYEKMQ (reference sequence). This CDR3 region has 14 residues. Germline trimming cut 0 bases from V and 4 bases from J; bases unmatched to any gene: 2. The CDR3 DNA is TGTGCCAGCAGCTTAGGCCGGGGGGGATACGAGCAGTACTTC. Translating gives CASSLGRGGYEQYF.

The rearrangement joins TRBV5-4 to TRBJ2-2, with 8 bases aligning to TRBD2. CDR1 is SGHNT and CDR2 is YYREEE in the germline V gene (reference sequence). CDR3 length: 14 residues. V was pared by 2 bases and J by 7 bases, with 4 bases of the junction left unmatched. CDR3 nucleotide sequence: TGTGCCAGCAGCTTCAGCGGGAGTAGCGGGGAGCTGTTTTTT. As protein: CASSFSGSSGELFF. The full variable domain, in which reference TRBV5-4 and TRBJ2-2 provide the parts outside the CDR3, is ETGVTQSPTHLIKTRGQQVTLRCSSQSGHNTVSWYQQALGQGPQFIFQYYREEENGRGNFPPRFSGLQFPNYSSELNVNALELDDSALYLCASSFSGSSGELFFGEGSRLTVL.

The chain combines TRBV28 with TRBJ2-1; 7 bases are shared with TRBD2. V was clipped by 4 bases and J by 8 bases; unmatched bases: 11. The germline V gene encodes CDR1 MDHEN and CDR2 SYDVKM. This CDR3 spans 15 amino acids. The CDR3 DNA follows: TGTGCCAGCAGTTCACCGGGACTACCCCCTCATGAGCAGTTCTTC. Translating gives CASSSPGLPPHEQFF.

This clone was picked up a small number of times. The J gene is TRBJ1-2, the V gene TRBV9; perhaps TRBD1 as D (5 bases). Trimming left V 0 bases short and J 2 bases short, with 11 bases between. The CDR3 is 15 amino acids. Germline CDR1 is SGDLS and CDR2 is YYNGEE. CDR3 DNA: TGTGCCAGCAGCGTAGATGTGGGGGACAACTATGGCTACACCTTC. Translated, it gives CASSVDVGDNYGYTF.

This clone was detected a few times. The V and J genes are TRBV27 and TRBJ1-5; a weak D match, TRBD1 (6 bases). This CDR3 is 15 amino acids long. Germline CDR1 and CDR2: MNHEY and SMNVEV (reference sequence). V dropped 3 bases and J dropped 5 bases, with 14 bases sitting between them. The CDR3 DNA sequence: TGTGCCAGCAGTTTCAGTTTGGGGGCGGATCAGCCCCAGCATTTT. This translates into CASSFSLGADQPQHF.

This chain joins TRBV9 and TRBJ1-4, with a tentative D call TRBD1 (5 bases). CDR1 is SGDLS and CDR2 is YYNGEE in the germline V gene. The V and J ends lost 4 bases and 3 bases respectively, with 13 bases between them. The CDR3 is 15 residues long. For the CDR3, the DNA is TGTGCCAGCAGCCCAAGGGGCGAATCTAATGAAAAACTGTTTTTT. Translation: CASSPRGESNEKLFF.

The CDR3 coding sequence is TGTGCCAGCAGCTCAGGGGGGCTTAGGAGAGGGGCCAACGTCCTGACTTTC. It encodes CASSSGGLRRGANVLTF. The rearrangement joins TRBV5-4 to TRBJ2-6; a possible D gene is TRBD1 (7 bases). Germline V gives CDR1 SGHNT, CDR2 YYREEE (reference sequence). The CDR3 covers 17 residues. The V gene lost 3 bases and the J gene lost 4 bases, with 17 bases spanning the gap. Together with reference TRBV5-4 and TRBJ2-6, the CDR3 gives the full variable domain: ETGVTQSPTHLIKTRGQQVTLRCSSQSGHNTVSWYQQALGQGPQFIFQYYREEENGRGNFPPRFSGLQFPNYSSELNVNALELDDSALYLCASSSGGLRRGANVLTFGAGSRLTVL.

The CDR3 protein is CASSPLLQETQYF. The CDR3 DNA sequence: TGTGCCAGCTCACCCCTCCTCCAAGAGACCCAGTACTTC. The chain links TRBV18 to TRBJ2-5, with D uncertain. Germline CDR1 KGHSH, CDR2 LQKENI. V lost 3 bases, J lost 1 base, and 6 bases lay in between. The CDR3 has 13 residues.

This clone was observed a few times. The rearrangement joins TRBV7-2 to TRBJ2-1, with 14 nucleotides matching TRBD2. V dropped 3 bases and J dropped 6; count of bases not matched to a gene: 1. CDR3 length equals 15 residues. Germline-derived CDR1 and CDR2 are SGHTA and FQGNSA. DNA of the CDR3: TGTGCCAGCAGCTTGACTAGCGGGAGGGCCAATGAGCAGTTCTTC. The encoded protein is CASSLTSGRANEQFF.

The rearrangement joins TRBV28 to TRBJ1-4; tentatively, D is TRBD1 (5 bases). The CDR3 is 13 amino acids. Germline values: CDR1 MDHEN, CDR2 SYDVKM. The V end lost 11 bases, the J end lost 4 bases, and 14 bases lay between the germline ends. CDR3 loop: CAVGAYYNEKLFF. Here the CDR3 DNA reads TGTGCCGTCGGGGCCTACTATAATGAAAAACTGTTTTTT.

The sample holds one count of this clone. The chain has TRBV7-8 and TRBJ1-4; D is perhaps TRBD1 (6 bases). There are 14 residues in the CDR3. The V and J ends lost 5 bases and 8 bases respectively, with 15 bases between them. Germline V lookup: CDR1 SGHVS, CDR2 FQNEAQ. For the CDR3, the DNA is TGTGCCAGCAGCGAACGGGCTGGGACAGAAAAACTGTTTTTT. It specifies CASSERAGTEKLFF.

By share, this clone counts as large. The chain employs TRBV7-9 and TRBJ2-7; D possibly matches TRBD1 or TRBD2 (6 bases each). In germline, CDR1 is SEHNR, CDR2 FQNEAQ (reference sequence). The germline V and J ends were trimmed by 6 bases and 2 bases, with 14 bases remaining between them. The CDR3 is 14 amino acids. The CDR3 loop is CASSTQEGAYEQYF. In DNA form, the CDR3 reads TGTGCCAGCAGTACTCAGGAGGGGGCCTACGAGCAGTACTTC. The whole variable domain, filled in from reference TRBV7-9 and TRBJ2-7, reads DTGVSQNPRHKITKRGQNVTFRCDPISEHNRLYWYRQTLGQGPEFLTYFQNEAQLEKSRLLSDRFSAERPKGSFSTLEIQRTEQGDSAMYLCASSTQEGAYEQYFGPGTRLTVT.

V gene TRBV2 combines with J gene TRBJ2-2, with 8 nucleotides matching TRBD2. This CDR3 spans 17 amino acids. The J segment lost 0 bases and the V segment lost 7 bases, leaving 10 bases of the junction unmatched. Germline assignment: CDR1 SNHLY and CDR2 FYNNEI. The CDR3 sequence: CASTRTGGGTNTGELFF. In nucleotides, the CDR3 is TGTGCCAGCACCCGAACGGGCGGGGGGACGAACACCGGGGAGCTGTTTTTT.